This TCR beta chain stems from a study of cytomegalovirus exposure and HLA in healthy donors. Overall study findings and caveats: When presence/absence was analysed, sequencing depth was taken to be roughly uniform across donors. Previously analyzed data showed that most TCR beta V segments were productive at a frequency of about 90% or about 30%. Evidence from a later analysis indicated that most CMV-associated TCR beta chains looked HLA-restricted.

Researchers ran the PCR with 60 Vbeta and 13 Jbeta primers. Generated by immunoSEQ multiplex PCR, the TCRdb table keeps only in-frame clones and is missing some. Recorded here are around 76,000 clones; the top ten clones represent approximately 1.6%. CDR3 length: 16 residues. The V segment lost 5 bases and the J segment 6 bases; nucleotides outside the gene matches: 12. Germline V gene lookup returns CDR1 LNHDA and CDR2 SQIVND (reference sequence). In the case of this clone: Its antigen is undetermined.

V gene TRBV19 combines with J gene TRBJ2-3; 9 positions match TRBD2. The receptor comes from a woman in her sixties or seventies in good health and CMV-seronegative. The specimen was PBMCs. CDR3 DNA: TGTGCCAGTAGTCGCAAACGGGGCGGGAGGGTGGATACGCAGTATTTT. Encoded protein: CASSRKRGGRVDTQYF.